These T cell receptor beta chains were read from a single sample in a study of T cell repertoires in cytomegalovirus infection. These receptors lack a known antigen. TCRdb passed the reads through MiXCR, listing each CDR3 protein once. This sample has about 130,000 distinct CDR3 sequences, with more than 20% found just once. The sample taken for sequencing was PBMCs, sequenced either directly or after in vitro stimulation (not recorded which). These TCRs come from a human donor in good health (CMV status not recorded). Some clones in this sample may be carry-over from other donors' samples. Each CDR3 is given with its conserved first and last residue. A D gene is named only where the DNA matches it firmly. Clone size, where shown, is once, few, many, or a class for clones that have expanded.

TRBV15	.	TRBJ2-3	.	TGTGCCACCAGCAGAGACCCCCCAGATACGCAGTATTTT	CATSRDPPDTQYF
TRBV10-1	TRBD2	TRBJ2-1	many	TGCGCCAGCAGCGAAGGGACTAGCGGGAGTAGCCTCCCATTTAATGAGCAGTTCTTC	CASSEGTSGSSLPFNEQFF
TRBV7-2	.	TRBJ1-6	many	TGTGCCAGCAGCCTCAATTCCGGGGGCTATAATTCACCCCTCCACTTT	CASSLNSGGYNSPLHF
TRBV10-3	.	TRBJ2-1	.	TGTGCCATCAGGGCCCCCGTGGGTGAGCAGTTCTTC	CAIRAPVGEQFF
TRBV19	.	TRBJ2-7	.	TGTGCCAGTAGGGACACCGGGTCGATCTCCTACGAGCAGTACTTC	CASRDTGSISYEQYF
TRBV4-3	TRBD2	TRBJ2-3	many	TGCGCCAGCAGCCCCGGGGGGAGCGGGAGGGCCTTTGGAGATACGCAGTATTTT	CASSPGGSGRAFGDTQYF
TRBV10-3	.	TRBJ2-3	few	TGTGCCATCGGCGTCGAAACCACAGATACGCAGTATTTT	CAIGVETTDTQYF
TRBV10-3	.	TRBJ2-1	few	TGTGCCATCAGTGCGTCTAGCAGCTACAATGAGCAGTTCTTC	CAISASSSYNEQFF
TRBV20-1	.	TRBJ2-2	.	TGCAGTGCCACCTTTTGGGAGAGGGCCGGGGAGCTGTTTTTT	CSATFWERAGELFF
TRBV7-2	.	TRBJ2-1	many	TGTGCCAGCAGCGGGCTGTGGGGCGAATTCTACATGAACAATGAGCAGTTCTTC	CASSGLWGEFYMNNEQFF
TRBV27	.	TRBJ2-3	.	TGTGCCAGCAGTTTTATTGCGGCAGATACGCAGTATTTT	CASSFIAADTQYF
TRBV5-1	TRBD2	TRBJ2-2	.	TGCGCCAGCAGCCTGGGACTATTCCGAGGCACCGGGGAGCTGTTTTTT	CASSLGLFRGTGELFF
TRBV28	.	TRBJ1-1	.	TGTGCCAGCACCCTTGATGGGGGATTAGAAGCTTTCTTT	CASTLDGGLEAFF
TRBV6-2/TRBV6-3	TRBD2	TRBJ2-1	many	TGTGCCAGCAGTTACGGGAGGGCCCACAATGAGCAGTTCTTC	CASSYGRAHNEQFF
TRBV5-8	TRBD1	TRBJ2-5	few	TGTGCCAGCAGCTTCGGGGCGCCAGGGGGAGAGACCCAGTACTTC	CASSFGAPGGETQYF
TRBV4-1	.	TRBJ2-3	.	TGCGCCAGCAGCCAAGATATCGCGCGAGATACGCAGTATTTT	CASSQDIARDTQYF
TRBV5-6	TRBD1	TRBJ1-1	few	TGTGCCAGCAGCTACGGTAGTATCGACAGGGGAACGAACACTGAAGCTTTCTTT	CASSYGSIDRGTNTEAFF
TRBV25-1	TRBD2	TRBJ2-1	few	TGTGCCATTTCGAGCGGGGCGTACAATGAGCAGTTCTTC	CAISSGAYNEQFF
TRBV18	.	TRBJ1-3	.	TGTGCCAGCTCAACCGGGACGACTCTTGGAAACACCATATATTTT	CASSTGTTLGNTIYF
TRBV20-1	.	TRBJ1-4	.	TGCAGTGCTCGAGTGGAGGCTGAAAAACTGTTTTTT	CSARVEAEKLFF
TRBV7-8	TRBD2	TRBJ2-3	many	TGTGCCAGCAGTAGATGGACTAGCGATCGTGTTACGCAGTATTTT	CASSRWTSDRVTQYF
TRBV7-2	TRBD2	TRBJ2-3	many	TGTGCCAGCAGCCCGGGTCGGCGGGGGGGCACAGATACGCAGTATTTT	CASSPGRRGGTDTQYF
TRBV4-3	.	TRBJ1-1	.	TGCGCCAGCAGCCACCAAAGGGAGGGAGGAGCTTTCTTT	CASSHQREGGAFF
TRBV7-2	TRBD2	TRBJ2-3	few	TGTGCCAGCAGCCCAAGCGGGAGGGGGCCCACAGATACGCAGTATTTT	CASSPSGRGPTDTQYF
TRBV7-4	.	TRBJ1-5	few	TGTGCCAGCAGCCCTAGAGGGGGGACTCAGCCCCAGCATTTT	CASSPRGGTQPQHF
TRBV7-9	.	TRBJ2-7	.	TGTGCCAGCAGCTCGAACCGGGATGACCGTTACGAGCAGTACTTC	CASSSNRDDRYEQYF
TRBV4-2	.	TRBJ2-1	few	TGTGCCAGCAGCCAGGATCTTCAGGGGAGAGATGAGCAGTTCTTC	CASSQDLQGRDEQFF
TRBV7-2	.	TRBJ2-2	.	TGTGCCAGCAGACCGGACATCCACACCGGGGAGCTGTTTTTT	CASRPDIHTGELFF
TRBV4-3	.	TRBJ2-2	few	TGCGCCAGCAGCCAAGAGGGGTCGAACACCGGGGAGCTGTTTTTT	CASSQEGSNTGELFF
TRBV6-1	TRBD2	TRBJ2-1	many	TGTGCCAGCAGTACGGGACTAGCGGGAGGGCAGTACAATGAGCAGTTCTTC	CASSTGLAGGQYNEQFF
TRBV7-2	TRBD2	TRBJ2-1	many	TGTGCCAGCAGCTTAGCCCCTGTGGCGGGAGGGCCGGGCAATGAGCAGTTCTTC	CASSLAPVAGGPGNEQFF
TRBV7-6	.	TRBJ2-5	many	TGTGCCAGCAGCCCGAGACCAGGTCCGAAAGAGACCCAGTACTTC	CASSPRPGPKETQYF
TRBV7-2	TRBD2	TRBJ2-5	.	TGTGCCAGCAGCTTAGTTGGCGGGAGGGCCTTAGAGACCCAGTACTTC	CASSLVGGRALETQYF
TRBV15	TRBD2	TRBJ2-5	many	TGTGCCACCAGCAGAGATGGGCCTAGCGGGAGAGGAAGAGAGACCCAGTACTTC	CATSRDGPSGRGRETQYF
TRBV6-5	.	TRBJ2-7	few	TGTGCCAGCAGTTACTCGTACACCTACGAGCAGTACTTC	CASSYSYTYEQYF
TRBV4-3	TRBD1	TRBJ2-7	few	TGCGCCAGCAGCCAAGAGTGGGGGACAGGGGGATACGAGCAGTACTTC	CASSQEWGTGGYEQYF
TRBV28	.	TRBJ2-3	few	TGTGCCAGCAAGGGAAACGAAGATACGCAGTATTTT	CASKGNEDTQYF
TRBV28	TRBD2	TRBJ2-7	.	TGTGCCAGCAGTTTAAGCCTAGCGGGAGATCGGTCCTACGAGCAGTACTTC	CASSLSLAGDRSYEQYF
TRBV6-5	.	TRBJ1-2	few	TGTGCCAGCAGTTACGGTTCAGGGCGAACGGCTTATGGCTACACCTTC	CASSYGSGRTAYGYTF
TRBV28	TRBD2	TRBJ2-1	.	TGTGCCAGCAGTTATCGAGCGGGAGGACGCGAGCAGTTCTTC	CASSYRAGGREQFF
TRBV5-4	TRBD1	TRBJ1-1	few	TGTGCCAGCAGCCGGACAGGGGAGGACACTGAAGCTTTCTTT	CASSRTGEDTEAFF
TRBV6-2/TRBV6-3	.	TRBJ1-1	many	TGTGCCAGCAGTTACCCGGGGGCGCGGACTGAAGCTTTCTTT	CASSYPGARTEAFF
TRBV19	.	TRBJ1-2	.	TGTGCCAGTAGTCTGCTCGACAGAGAAGCGGGCTACACCTTC	CASSLLDREAGYTF
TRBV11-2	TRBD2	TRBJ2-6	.	TGTGCCAGCAGCTCTGGCGGCGGGAGCAGTCTCGGCGCCAACGTCCTGACTTTC	CASSSGGGSSLGANVLTF
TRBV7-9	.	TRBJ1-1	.	TGTGCCAGCAGCTTACCCTATCTGAGTGAAGCTTTCTTT	CASSLPYLSEAFF
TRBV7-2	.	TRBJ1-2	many	TGTGCCAGCAGCTTAAATGCCAGGAACTATGGCTACACCTTC	CASSLNARNYGYTF
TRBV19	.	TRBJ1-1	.	TGTGCCAGTAGTATAAAGAGGTTCACTGAAGCTTTCTTT	CASSIKRFTEAFF
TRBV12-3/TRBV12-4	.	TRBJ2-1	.	TGTGCCAGCAACCCTTTTCCCAATGAGCAGTTCTTC	CASNPFPNEQFF
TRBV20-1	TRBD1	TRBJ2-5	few	TGCAGTGCTAGACACAACAGGGGAGTAGAGACCCAGTACTTC	CSARHNRGVETQYF
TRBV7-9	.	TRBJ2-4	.	TGTGCCAGCAGCCCCCTCGAAACAGGGCCAAACTACCAAGCCAAAAACATTCAGTACTTC	CASSPLETGPNYQAKNIQYF
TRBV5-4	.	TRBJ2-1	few	TGTGCCAGCAGCTTGGAGGCCTTGGATGAGCAGTTCTTC	CASSLEALDEQFF
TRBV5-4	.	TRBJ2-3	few	TGTGCCAGCGGCCAGTTAGATACGCAGTATTTT	CASGQLDTQYF
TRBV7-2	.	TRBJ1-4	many	TGTGCCACAATGGAGGGGGTAACTAATGAAAAACTGTTTTTT	CATMEGVTNEKLFF
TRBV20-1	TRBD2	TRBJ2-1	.	TGCAGTGCTAGAGATGCCCGGACTAGCAGTCGTGAGCAGTTCTTC	CSARDARTSSREQFF
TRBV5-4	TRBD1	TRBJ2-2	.	TGTGCCAGCAGTCCCAGGGGGCTAGGCACCGGGGAGCTGTTTTTT	CASSPRGLGTGELFF
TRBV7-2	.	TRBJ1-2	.	TGTGCCAGCAGCCGAGACATCCTGCCAAAGGGTGGCTACACCTTC	CASSRDILPKGGYTF
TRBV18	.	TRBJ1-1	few	TGTGCCAGCTCCCATTCGAGGGACACTGAAGCTTTCTTT	CASSHSRDTEAFF
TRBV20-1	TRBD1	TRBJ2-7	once	TGCAGTGCCGAGGCGACTGTTGACAGGGCTAACGGACGGACGACCTACGAGCAGTACTTC	CSAEATVDRANGRTTYEQYF